These 32 T cell receptor beta chains came from one sample sequenced in a study of cytomegalovirus exposure and HLA in healthy donors. The method was immunoSEQ multiplex PCR; TCRdb's version includes in-frame clones alone and lacks a portion of them. The sample holds over 150,000 clones, approximately 81% seen once. Material: PBMCs. The receptor source for this set is a man between 18 and 29 years old in good health and CMV-seropositive.

The chain couples TRBV5-8 to TRBJ1-5; D might be TRBD1 (6 bases). CDR3 length: 13 residues. Per germline, CDR1 SGHTS and CDR2 YDEGEE. With 4 bases removed from V and 5 bases from J, the gap between germline ends came to 10 bases. Here the CDR3 DNA reads TGTGCCAGCAGCGAACAGGGATATCAGCCCCAGCATTTT. This translates into CASSEQGYQPQHF.

This sequence joins TRBV28 and TRBJ2-3; TRBD2 aligns across 8 bases. This CDR3 is built from 17 residues. Germline V gene lookup returns CDR1 MDHEN and CDR2 SYDVKM. V trimming: 2 bases; J trimming: 2 bases; junction bases outside the gene matches: 9. CDR3: CASSLVPGAGDTDTQYF. The CDR3 DNA reads as TGTGCCAGCAGTTTAGTCCCGGGAGCGGGGGACACAGATACGCAGTATTTT.

The rearrangement joins TRBV6-5 to TRBJ2-1; TRBD1 agrees at 10 bases. This CDR3 region has 15 residues. After removal of 8 bases from V and 8 bases from J, the junction contained 12 bases not matched to a gene. Germline V CDR1 and CDR2: MNHEY, SVGAGI. The chain's CDR3 is CASLPRDRGLHEQFF. CDR3 sequence (DNA): TGTGCCAGCTTGCCCCGGGACAGGGGTCTCCATGAGCAGTTCTTC.

The V gene is TRBV5-1, the J gene TRBJ1-5; 8 nucleotides align to TRBD1. CDR1 is SGHRS, CDR2 YFSETQ, per germline. The CDR3 covers 15 residues. V gave up 5 bases and J gave up 4 bases; unmatched junction bases: 8. The CDR3 sequence: CASSPQGGVNQPQHF. The CDR3 region has the DNA TGCGCCAGCAGTCCACAGGGGGGGGTAAATCAGCCCCAGCATTTT.

CDR3 loop: CATLARAYEQYF. Here the CDR3 DNA reads TGTGCCACCCTAGCGAGGGCCTACGAGCAGTACTTC. The rearrangement joins TRBV28 to TRBJ2-7, with a weak D call TRBD2 (6 bases). From germline, CDR1 is MDHEN and CDR2 SYDVKM. V was trimmed by 10 bases and J by 2 bases, leaving 12 bases between them. This CDR3 is 12 amino acids long. The full variable domain, rest sourced from reference TRBV28 and TRBJ2-7, is DVKVTQSSRYLVKRTGEKVFLECVQDMDHENMFWYRQDPGLGLRLIYFSYDVKMKEKGDIPEGYSVSREKKERFSLILESASTNQTSMYLCATLARAYEQYFGPGTRLTVT.

The CDR3 loop is CASSFGTSGYLVTQYF. CDR3 DNA: TGTGCCAGCAGCTTCGGGACTAGCGGGTATTTAGTTACGCAGTATTTT. This rearrangement joins TRBV7-2 to TRBJ2-3, with 12 bases identical to TRBD2. This CDR3 is 16 amino acids long. V dropped 3 bases and J dropped 8; count of bases not matched to a gene: 9. Germline values: CDR1 SGHTA, CDR2 FQGNSA.

J is TRBJ2-7 and V is TRBV14, with 7 nucleotides matching TRBD1. Germline CDR1 SGHDN, CDR2 FVKESK. V lost 6 bases and J lost 7; bases outside the gene matches: 15. CDR3 length: 15 residues. This CDR3 is CASRATGTAQVEQYF. CDR3 DNA: TGTGCCAGCAGGGCGACTGGGACAGCCCAGGTGGAGCAGTACTTC.

DNA for the CDR3: TGTGCCAGCAAGGAGGTTACGAACTATGGCTACACCTTC. Protein product: CASKEVTNYGYTF. The chain uses TRBV5-6 and TRBJ1-2; D remains ambiguous. Trimming cost V 6 bases and J 2 bases, with 11 bases left between them. CDR1 and CDR2 (germline): SGHDT, YYEEEE. There are 13 residues in the CDR3.

The V call is TRBV6-1, the J call TRBJ2-7; D is possibly TRBD1 (5 bases). The germline V gene encodes CDR1 MNHNS and CDR2 SASEGT. Trimming removed 6 bases at V and 6 bases at J, with 15 bases between. The length of the CDR3 is 13 residues. The CDR3 DNA sequence: TGTGCCAGCAGGGGTGCAGGGCTGGGCGAGCAGTACTTC. Translated, it gives CASRGAGLGEQYF.

The chain joins TRBV28 to TRBJ1-1, with a weak D call TRBD1 (5 bases). CDR1 is MDHEN and CDR2 is SYDVKM in the germline V gene. V dropped 5 bases and J dropped 1 base, with 17 bases sitting between them. The CDR3 is 16 amino acids. The CDR3 here is CASSPLPAQGNTEAFF. In nucleotides, the CDR3 is TGTGCCAGCAGTCCCCTCCCGGCCCAGGGGAACACTGAAGCTTTCTTT.

The chain uses TRBV5-5 and TRBJ1-5; TRBD1 is a possible D gene (6 bases). Trimming took off 1 base at V and 6 bases at J, with 11 bases between the two ends. The CDR3 length is 14 residues. CDR1 and CDR2 (germline): SGHKS, YYEKEE (reference sequence). Written as DNA, the CDR3 is TGTGCCAGCAGCTTGAGGGGGTACGGTCAGCCCCAGCATTTT. As protein: CASSLRGYGQPQHF.

The chain couples TRBV28 to TRBJ1-1; D not resolved. This CDR3 has 12 residues. V gave up 4 bases and J gave up 1 base, with 4 bases separating them. Germline assignment: CDR1 MDHEN and CDR2 SYDVKM. The CDR3 nucleotides read TGTGCCAGCAGTTCGGGGAACACTGAAGCTTTCTTT. Its translation is CASSSGNTEAFF.

V gene TRBV18 combines with J gene TRBJ2-2, with 7 nucleotides matching TRBD1. The CDR3 spans 16 residues. With 0 bases clipped from V and 7 bases from J, the junction kept 8 bases outside the gene matches. In germline, CDR1 is KGHSH, CDR2 LQKENI. CDR3 region: CASSPPSGGKGGELFF. In DNA form, the CDR3 reads TGTGCCAGCTCACCACCGTCAGGGGGAAAAGGCGGGGAGCTGTTTTTT.

The CDR3 coding sequence is TGTGCCAGCAGTTTATTGGCAGGGGCCCTTGAAGCTTTCTTT. Translated: CASSLLAGALEAFF. This chain connects TRBV27 to TRBJ1-1; perhaps TRBD1 as D (6 bases). Germline CDR1 MNHEY, CDR2 SMNVEV (reference sequence). This CDR3 contains 14 residues. V gave up 1 base and J gave up 7 bases, with 13 bases separating them.

The chain carries TRBV21-1 and TRBJ2-2; no DNA check was done on the table's D call, TRBD1. TRBV21-1 is deemed a pseudogene. There are 19 residues in the CDR3. In DNA form, the CDR3 reads TGTGCCAGCAGCAGGCGTAGGTGCGACAGGGGAGTTTGGACCGGGGAGCTGTTTTTT. The encoded protein is CASSRRRCDRGVWTGELFF.

V and J are TRBV28 and TRBJ1-1; TRBD1 matches 9 bases. The germline V gene encodes CDR1 MDHEN and CDR2 SYDVKM. J lost 3 bases, V lost 4 bases, and 6 bases had no gene match. The CDR3 loop spans 15 amino acids. In DNA, the CDR3 is TGTGCCAGCAGTTACAGGGGGCGGTTGGACACTGAAGCTTTCTTT. It is translated as CASSYRGRLDTEAFF.

DNA of the CDR3: TGTGCCAGCAGTTTAAGTCAGACGAACACCGGGGAGCTGTTTTTT. Protein sequence: CASSLSQTNTGELFF. The rearrangement joins TRBV27 to TRBJ2-2; D remains ambiguous. Trimming stripped 2 bases from V and 0 bases from J, with 7 bases between. This CDR3 contains 15 residues. Germline V gene sequence: CDR1 MNHEY, CDR2 SMNVEV (reference sequence).

The chain has TRBV2 and TRBJ2-3; 9 bases align to TRBD2. The V and J ends lost 8 bases and 4 bases, in that order; junction bases with no gene match: 1. The CDR3 totals 12 residues. CDR1 is SNHLY, CDR2 FYNNEI, per germline. CDR3: CASRGGADTQYF. The CDR3 DNA reads TGTGCCAGCCGCGGGGGGGCAGATACGCAGTATTTT.

The V gene is TRBV4-1, the J gene TRBJ1-3; D call uncertain. The CDR3 is made up of 13 amino acids. The ends were cut back, 4 bases at V and 4 bases at J, with 8 bases in the middle. Germline V lookup: CDR1 MGHRA, CDR2 YSYEKL. CDR3 in amino acids: CASSPPRGNTIYF. The CDR3 nucleotides are TGCGCCAGCAGCCCGCCCCGGGGAAACACCATATATTTT.

The chain combines TRBV2 with TRBJ2-7; D unclear. Between the trimmed V and J ends, which lost 2 bases and 0 bases, there was a span of 8 bases. CDR3 length equals 14 residues. The germline gives CDR1 SNHLY, CDR2 FYNNEI. The CDR3 region has the DNA TGTGCCAGCAGTGAACCCGGTTCCTCCTACGAGCAGTACTTC. Translated: CASSEPGSSYEQYF.

The rearrangement joins TRBV28 to TRBJ2-5; D might be TRBD1 (6 bases). Trimming stripped 5 bases from V and 3 bases from J, with 10 bases between. There are 13 residues in the CDR3. Germline V gene sequence: CDR1 MDHEN, CDR2 SYDVKM. CDR3 in DNA: TGTGCCAGCAGTCCTTGGACAGAAGAGACCCAGTACTTC. Translated, it gives CASSPWTEETQYF.

The chain combines TRBV6-1 with TRBJ1-2; unclear D gene. This CDR3 region has 13 residues. V was clipped by 3 bases and J by 0 bases, with 5 bases between them. From germline, CDR1 is MNHNS and CDR2 SASEGT. The DNA of the CDR3 is TGTGCCAGCAGTGAGCAGTCTAACTATGGCTACACCTTC. Protein sequence: CASSEQSNYGYTF.

With regard to this clone: The same CDR3 can be traced to other DNA sequences in this sample. DNA for the CDR3: TGTGCCAGCAGCCTACTAGCGGGGCGCACCGGGGAGCTGTTTTTT. It translates to CASSLLAGRTGELFF. The V call is TRBV7-9, the J call TRBJ2-2; 10 bases line up with TRBD2. The length of the CDR3 is 15 residues. V shed 5 bases and J 4 bases; nucleotides not matched to a gene: 4. CDR1 and CDR2 from the germline V gene are SEHNR and FQNEAQ (reference sequence).

The V gene is TRBV30, the J gene TRBJ2-2, with TRBD1 identical over 10 bases. CDR3 length equals 15 residues. Germline loops: CDR1 GTSNPN, CDR2 SVGIG (reference sequence). V dropped 2 bases and J dropped 5; count of bases not matched to a gene: 5. CDR3 protein: CAWSFRTGGTGELFF. The DNA for the CDR3 is TGTGCCTGGAGTTTTAGGACAGGGGGGACCGGGGAGCTGTTTTTT.

The chain couples TRBV6-6 to TRBJ2-1; 7 bases fit TRBD1. The V gene's germline CDR1 is MNHNY and CDR2 SVGAGI (reference sequence). With 7 bases clipped from V and 6 bases from J, the junction kept 9 bases outside the gene matches. The CDR3 covers 14 residues. For the CDR3, the DNA is TGTGCCAGCACTACTCTTACAGGGGCCAATGAGCAGTTCTTC. Protein product: CASTTLTGANEQFF.

CDR3 sequence reads: CASSPKSGLTTRYEQYF. The CDR3 coding sequence is TGTGCCAGCAGTCCGAAGTCGGGACTAACAACGCGCTACGAGCAGTACTTC. The chain employs TRBV27 and TRBJ2-7; 7 bases align to TRBD2. With 5 bases clipped from V and 3 bases from J, the junction kept 16 bases outside the gene matches. Per germline, CDR1 MNHEY and CDR2 SMNVEV (reference sequence). This CDR3 has 17 residues.

The chain combines TRBV6-1 with TRBJ2-6, with 12 bases aligning to TRBD1. Germline V gene data show CDR1 as MNHNS and CDR2 as SASEGT. V gave up 4 bases and J gave up 2 bases; unmatched junction bases: 6. This CDR3 comprises 18 residues. The CDR3 DNA is TGTGCCAGCAGTGCATTCGGGACAGGGGGCGCTGGGGCCAACGTCCTGACTTTC. Translated: CASSAFGTGGAGANVLTF.

With respect to this clone: Germline and junction disagree at one end, which may indicate a read error. This chain uses TRBV13 with TRBJ2-1, with TRBD1 matching over 10 bases. The CDR3 is made up of 14 amino acids. Germline CDR1 reads PRHDT; CDR2 reads FYEKMQ (reference sequence). This CDR3 reads CASSLGQGEVEQFF. The CDR3 DNA reads TGTGCCAGCAGCCTAGGACAGGGGGAGGTAGAGCAGTTCTTC.

The chain uses TRBV4-1 and TRBJ2-6, with TRBD2 matching over 8 bases. The ends lost 0 bases at V and 1 base at J; junction bases unmatched: 8. The CDR3 extends over 19 amino acids. Germline V gene data show CDR1 as MGHRA and CDR2 as YSYEKL. The CDR3 sequence is CASSQDRGGTISGANVLTF. The CDR3 nucleotides read TGCGCCAGCAGCCAAGATCGGGGGGGCACGATATCTGGGGCCAACGTCCTGACTTTC.

The gene calls are TRBV6-5 and TRBJ2-7, with D unclear. This CDR3 spans 11 amino acids. Germline-derived CDR1 and CDR2 are MNHEY and SVGAGI. V was clipped by 8 bases and J by 6 bases, with 11 bases between them. CDR3 coding DNA: TGTGCCAGCGTCCACGGTGGCGAGCAGTACTTC. Translating it yields CASVHGGEQYF.

The genes are TRBV28 and TRBJ2-5; a possible D gene is TRBD1 (5 bases). Trimming shortened V by 4 bases and J by 5 bases, and 14 bases separated the two germline ends. CDR3 length: 14 amino acids. CDR1 and CDR2 (germline): MDHEN, SYDVKM. This CDR3 reads CASSSREGAETQYF. The CDR3 DNA sequence: TGTGCCAGCAGTTCTAGGGAAGGGGCCGAGACCCAGTACTTC.

The sample holds one count of this clone. J is TRBJ1-2 and V is TRBV28; 7 positions match TRBD1. The CDR3 sequence is 15 residues long. Per the germline V gene, CDR1 is MDHEN and CDR2 is SYDVKM. V was clipped by 2 bases and J by 4 bases; unmatched bases: 7. The CDR3: CASSLRDRSPYGYTF. CDR3 in DNA: TGTGCCAGCAGTTTAAGGGACAGATCTCCCTATGGCTACACCTTC.